This note documents a single TCR beta chain sequence. The sample belongs to a study of OX40 agonist ivuxolimab in advanced cancers. V lost 1 base to trimming and J lost 3 bases, with 12 bases between them. The CDR3 has 15 residues. CDR1 and CDR2 from the germline V gene are MNHEY and SMNVEV (reference sequence). This table comes from immunoSEQ multiplex PCR, and its TCRdb copy is limited to in-frame clones, with some not included. The sample holds 100,000 to 150,000 clones, 85% to 95% seen once. The sample in question was CD4+ or CD8+ T cells sorted from blood, obtained in a trial of the OX40 agonist ivuxolimab. The J gene is TRBJ1-1, the V gene TRBV27; unclear D gene. This receptor was taken from an adult with an advanced solid tumor such as melanoma, head and neck, liver or kidney cancer. CDR3 sequence: CASSLYPEGYTEAFF. The CDR3, as DNA: TGTGCCAGCAGTTTATATCCCGAAGGTTACACTGAAGCTTTCTTT.